This T cell receptor (beta chain) was documented in a study of CD8+CD57+ T cells in acquired aplastic anemia (dated by TCRdb to the late 2010s). A note on the overall study: A mean of around 3.2 ug of DNA, ranging from roughly 0.19 to 27.4 ug, was extracted from sorted CD4+ and CD8+ cells. Mean read counts for healthy donor samples were 8.5 million to 10.8 million for CD4+ cells and roughly 12 million for CD8+ cells.

There are many counts of this clonotype. No antigen is known for it. Base qualities are missing; no much larger clone stands one base away. TCR repertoires of sorted CD4+ and CD8+ blood T cells from severe aplastic anemia patients and healthy subjects were deep-sequenced in the study. Ficoll-Paque density gradient centrifugation was used to isolate peripheral blood mononuclear cells. Before DNA extraction, CD4+ and CD8+ T cells were sorted with FACS or magnetic beads. CDR1 and CDR2, per the germline V gene, are SGDLS and YYNGEE. The V end gives up 0 bases and the J end 4 bases, leaving 9 bases in the junction not matched to a gene. From the cysteine through the phenylalanine, the CDR3 covers 17 amino acids. CDR3 DNA is the only sequence kept; it has 51 bases, read in frame from the first base. Points the paper makes about the study in general: About 29 CD8+ CDR3 sequences were found to be shared between patients and controls, but these sequences appeared to be highly expressed in patients and within the immunodominant clones of the patients. CD8+ Simpson's diversity did not differ significantly between patients and healthy controls (P=0.060).

TCR beta VDJ combination and CDR3 sequence profiling used genomic DNA as the template. An Illumina HiSeq 2000 was the platform used for TCR repertoire sequencing. From the authors' description of their analysis: Repertoire assessment relied on Simpson's diversity index, CDR3 size and DJ length profiles, and TRBV/TRBJ rearrangement plots. The immunodominant clone was defined as the most abundant DNA sequence in deep sequencing data. CDR3 amino acid sequences were checked for sharing across subjects and were also compared against the VDJdb database and published repertoires. The raw public reads went through TCRdb reprocessing: fastp at Q25, MiXCR clone calling, in-frame beta chains kept. Every entry covers one CDR3 protein and lists the most common genes and DNA from its rows. V and J calls and clone size were set by TCRdb, not the authors. Here the sample has fewer than 150,000 distinct CDR3 sequences; around 50% occur a single time. Roughly 2.5% of the sample goes to the ten largest clones.

The TCR comes from a human donor in good health, serving as a control. The chain links TRBV9 with TRBJ2-2; 7 nucleotides in the junction match TRBD2. Sequences were obtained from sorted CD4+, CD8+, or CD8+CD57+ T cells (not recorded which) from PBMCs. The CDR3 region reads CASSVGSGRAATGELFF. The sequence in DNA is TGTGCCAGCAGCGTAGGAAGTGGGAGGGCCGCCACCGGGGAGCTGTTTTTT.